This TCR beta chain was observed in a study of T cells after posttransplantation cyclophosphamide. Only in-frame clones appear in the TCRdb table, and some are missing; sequencing was by immunoSEQ multiplex PCR. The sample carries some 4,000 clones, about 77% recorded once. Control samples came 1 year after myeloablative marrow transplants with methotrexate plus calcineurin inhibitor. V lost 5 bases, J lost 5 bases, and 5 bases stayed unmatched. The CDR3 contains 15 residues. Per the germline V gene, CDR1 is SGHTA and CDR2 is FQGNSA. A word on this clone: Its antigen is currently unknown.

Study-wide points: After PTCy, TRB diversity resembled that of CNI/methotrexate controls.

The chain links TRBV7-2 to TRBJ2-3; 12 bases align to TRBD2. The sequence was obtained from a female patient between 50 and 60 years old who received an allogeneic stem cell transplant from an unrelated donor, was CMV-positive, and had acute and chronic GVHD. Certain T cells may be donor cells from the graft. The sample consisted of PBMCs, taken after allogeneic stem cell transplant with calcineurin inhibitor and methotrexate. The CDR3 loop reads CASSTSGGRRDTQYF. The CDR3 DNA follows: TGTGCCAGCAGCACTAGCGGGGGGCGGAGAGATACGCAGTATTTT.